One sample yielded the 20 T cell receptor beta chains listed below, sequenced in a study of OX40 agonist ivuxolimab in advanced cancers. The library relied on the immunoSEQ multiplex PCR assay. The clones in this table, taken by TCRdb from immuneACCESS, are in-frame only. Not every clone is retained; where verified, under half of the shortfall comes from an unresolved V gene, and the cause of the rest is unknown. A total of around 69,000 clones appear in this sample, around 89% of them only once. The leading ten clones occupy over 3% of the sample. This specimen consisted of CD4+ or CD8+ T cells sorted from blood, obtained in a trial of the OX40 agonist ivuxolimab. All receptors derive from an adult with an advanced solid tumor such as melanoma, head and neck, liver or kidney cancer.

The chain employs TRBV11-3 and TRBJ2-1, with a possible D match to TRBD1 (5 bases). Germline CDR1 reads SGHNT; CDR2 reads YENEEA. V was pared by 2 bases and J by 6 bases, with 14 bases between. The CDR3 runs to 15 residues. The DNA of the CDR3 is TGTGCCAGCAGCTTAAGGGGAACAGCTTCCAATGAGCAGTTCTTC. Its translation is CASSLRGTASNEQFF.

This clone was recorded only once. DNA of the CDR3: TGTGCCAGCAGCTTAGATATCCGGGGGAATGAGCAGTTCTTC. The encoded protein is CASSLDIRGNEQFF. This chain uses TRBV11-2 with TRBJ2-1; weak D call: TRBD2 (6 bases). This CDR3 comprises 14 residues. CDR1 is SGHAT, CDR2 FQNNGV, per germline. Trimming cost V 0 bases and J 7 bases, with 10 bases left between them.

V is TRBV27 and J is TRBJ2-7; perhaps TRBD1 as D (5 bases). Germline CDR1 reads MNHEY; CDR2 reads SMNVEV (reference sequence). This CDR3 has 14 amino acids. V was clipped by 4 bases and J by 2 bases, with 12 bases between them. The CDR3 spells CASSSPGIPYEQYF. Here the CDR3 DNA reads TGTGCCAGCAGTTCCCCAGGGATCCCCTACGAGCAGTACTTC.

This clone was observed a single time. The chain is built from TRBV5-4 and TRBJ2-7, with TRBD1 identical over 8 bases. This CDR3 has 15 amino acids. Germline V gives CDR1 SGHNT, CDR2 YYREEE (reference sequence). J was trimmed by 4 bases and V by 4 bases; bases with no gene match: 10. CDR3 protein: CASSDLGTGRYEQYF. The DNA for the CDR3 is TGTGCCAGCAGCGATCTCGGGACAGGCCGATACGAGCAGTACTTC.

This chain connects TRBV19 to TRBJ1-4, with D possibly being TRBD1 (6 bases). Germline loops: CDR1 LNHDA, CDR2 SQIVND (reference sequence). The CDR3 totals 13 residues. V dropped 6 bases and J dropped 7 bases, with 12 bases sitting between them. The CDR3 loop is CASRAGAGEKLFF. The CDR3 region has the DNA TGTGCCAGTAGGGCAGGGGCTGGTGAAAAACTGTTTTTT. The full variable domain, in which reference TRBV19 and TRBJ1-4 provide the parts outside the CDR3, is DGGITQSPKYLFRKEGQNVTLSCEQNLNHDAMYWYRQDPGQGLRLIYYSQIVNDFQKGDIAEGYSVSREKKESFPLTVTSAQKNPTAFYLCASRAGAGEKLFFGSGTQLSVL.

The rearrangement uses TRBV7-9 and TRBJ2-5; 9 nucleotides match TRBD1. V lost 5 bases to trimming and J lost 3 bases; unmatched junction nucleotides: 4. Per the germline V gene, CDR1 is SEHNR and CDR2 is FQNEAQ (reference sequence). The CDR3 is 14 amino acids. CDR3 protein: CASSLGQGKETQYF. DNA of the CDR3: TGTGCCAGCAGCCTGGGACAGGGAAAAGAGACCCAGTACTTC.

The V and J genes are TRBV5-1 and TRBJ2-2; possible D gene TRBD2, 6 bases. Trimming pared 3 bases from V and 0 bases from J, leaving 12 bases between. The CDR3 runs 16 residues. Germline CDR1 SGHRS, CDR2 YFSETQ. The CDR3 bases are TGCGCCAGCAGCTCTACTAGCTTCGCGAACACCGGGGAGCTGTTTTTT. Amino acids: CASSSTSFANTGELFF.

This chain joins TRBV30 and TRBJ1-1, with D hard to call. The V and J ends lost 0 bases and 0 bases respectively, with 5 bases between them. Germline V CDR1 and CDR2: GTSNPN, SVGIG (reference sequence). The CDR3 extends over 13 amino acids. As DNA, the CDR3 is TGTGCCTGGAGTGTAGGTGTGAACACTGAAGCTTTCTTT. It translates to CAWSVGVNTEAFF.

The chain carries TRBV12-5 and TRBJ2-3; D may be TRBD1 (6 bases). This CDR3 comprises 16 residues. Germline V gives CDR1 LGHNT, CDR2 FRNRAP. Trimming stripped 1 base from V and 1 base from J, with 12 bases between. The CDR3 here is CASGLGRDTRTDTQYF. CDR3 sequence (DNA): TGTGCTAGTGGTTTGGGCCGGGACACCCGCACAGATACGCAGTATTTT.

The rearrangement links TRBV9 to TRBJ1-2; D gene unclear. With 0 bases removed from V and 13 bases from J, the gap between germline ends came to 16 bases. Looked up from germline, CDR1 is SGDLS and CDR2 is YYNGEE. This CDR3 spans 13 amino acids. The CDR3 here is CASSVDEAAGVTF. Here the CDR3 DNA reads TGTGCCAGCAGCGTAGATGAGGCTGCTGGGGTCACCTTC.

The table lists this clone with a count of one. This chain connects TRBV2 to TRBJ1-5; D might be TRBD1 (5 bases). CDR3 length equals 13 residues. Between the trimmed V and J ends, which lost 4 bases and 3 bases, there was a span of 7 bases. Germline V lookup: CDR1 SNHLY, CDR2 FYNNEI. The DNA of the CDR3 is TGTGCCAGCAGTGGAGGGACCAATCAGCCCCAGCATTTT. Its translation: CASSGGTNQPQHF. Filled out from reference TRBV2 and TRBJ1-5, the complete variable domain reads EPEVTQTPSHQVTQMGQEVILRCVPISNHLYFYWYRQILGQKVEFLVSFYNNEISEKSEIFDDQFSVERPDGSNFTLKIRSTKLEDSAMYFCASSGGTNQPQHFGDGTRLSIL.

CDR3: CASSRLAGGYNEQFF. As DNA, the CDR3 is TGTGCCAGCTCCAGACTAGCGGGAGGGTACAATGAGCAGTTCTTC. V and J are TRBV27 and TRBJ2-1, with 14 bases aligning to TRBD2. Germline assignment: CDR1 MNHEY and CDR2 SMNVEV (reference sequence). CDR3 length: 15 residues. V shed 8 bases, J shed 4 bases, and the junction held 4 bases outside the gene matches.

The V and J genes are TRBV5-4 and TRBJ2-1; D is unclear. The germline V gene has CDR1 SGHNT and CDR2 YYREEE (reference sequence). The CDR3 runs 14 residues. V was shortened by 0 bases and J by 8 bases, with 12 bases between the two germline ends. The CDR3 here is CASSLDFGSDEQFF. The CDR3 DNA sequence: TGTGCCAGCAGCTTGGATTTCGGGTCGGATGAGCAGTTCTTC.

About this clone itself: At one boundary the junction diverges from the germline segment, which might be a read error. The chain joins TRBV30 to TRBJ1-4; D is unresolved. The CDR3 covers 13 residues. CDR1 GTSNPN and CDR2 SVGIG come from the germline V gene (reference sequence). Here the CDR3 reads CAWSKGRHDKLFF. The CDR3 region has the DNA TGTGCCTGGAGTAAAGGGCGCCATGACAAACTGTTTTTT.

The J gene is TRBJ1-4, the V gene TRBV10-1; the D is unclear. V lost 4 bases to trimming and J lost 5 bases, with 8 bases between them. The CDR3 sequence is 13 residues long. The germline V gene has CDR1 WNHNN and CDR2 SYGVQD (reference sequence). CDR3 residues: CASSGAPNEKLFF. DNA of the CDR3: TGCGCCAGCAGTGGAGCTCCGAATGAAAAACTGTTTTTT.

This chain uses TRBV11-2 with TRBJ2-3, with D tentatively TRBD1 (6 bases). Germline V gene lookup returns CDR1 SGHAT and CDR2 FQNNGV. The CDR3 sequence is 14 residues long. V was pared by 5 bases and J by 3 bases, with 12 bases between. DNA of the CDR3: TGTGCCAGCAGCCGAATCGACAGGACAGATACGCAGTATTTT. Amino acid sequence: CASSRIDRTDTQYF.

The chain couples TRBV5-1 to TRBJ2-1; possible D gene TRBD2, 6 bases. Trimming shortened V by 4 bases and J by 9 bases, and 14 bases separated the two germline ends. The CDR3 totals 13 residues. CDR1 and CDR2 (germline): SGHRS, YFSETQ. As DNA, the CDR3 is TGCGCCAGCAGCCCCCTCGGGGGAGGTGAGCAGTTCTTC. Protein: CASSPLGGGEQFF.

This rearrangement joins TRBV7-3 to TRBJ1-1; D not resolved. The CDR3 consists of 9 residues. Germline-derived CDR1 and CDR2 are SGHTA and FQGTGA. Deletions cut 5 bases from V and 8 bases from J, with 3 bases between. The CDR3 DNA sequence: TGTGCCAGCAGCCCCGAAGCTTTCTTT. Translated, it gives CASSPEAFF.

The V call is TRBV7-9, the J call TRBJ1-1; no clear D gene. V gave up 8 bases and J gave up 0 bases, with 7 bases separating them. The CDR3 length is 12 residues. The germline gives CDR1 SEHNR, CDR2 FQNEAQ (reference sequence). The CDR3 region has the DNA TGTGCCAGCGGGAGAGTGAACACTGAAGCTTTCTTT. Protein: CASGRVNTEAFF.

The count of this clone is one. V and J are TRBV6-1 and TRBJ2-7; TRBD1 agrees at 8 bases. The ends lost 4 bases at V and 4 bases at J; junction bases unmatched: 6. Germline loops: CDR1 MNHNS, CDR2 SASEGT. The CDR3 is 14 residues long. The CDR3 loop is CASSGGTGDYEQYF. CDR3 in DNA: TGTGCCAGCAGTGGGGGGACAGGAGATTACGAGCAGTACTTC.